The 7 T cell receptor beta chains reported below all come from one sample, sequenced in a study of OX40 agonist ivuxolimab in advanced cancers. Generated by immunoSEQ multiplex PCR, the TCRdb table keeps only in-frame clones and is missing some. Found here are 54,000 or so clones, roughly 84% of them singletons; the top ten hold 2% to 2.5%. This sample comprised CD4+ or CD8+ T cells sorted from blood, obtained in a trial of the OX40 agonist ivuxolimab. These receptors came from an adult with an advanced solid tumor such as melanoma, head and neck, liver or kidney cancer.

The sample holds one count of this clone. This sequence joins TRBV10-3 and TRBJ2-7; 9 bases align to TRBD1. CDR1 is ENHRY and CDR2 is SYGVKD in the germline V gene. The CDR3 extends over 14 amino acids. The junction had 4 bases not matched to a gene; V was cut back by 3 bases and J by 4 bases. CDR3 in amino acids: CAISDGTGFYEQYF. In DNA form, the CDR3 reads TGTGCCATCAGTGACGGGACAGGGTTTTACGAGCAGTACTTC.

This clone was observed a few times. The V and J genes are TRBV7-2 and TRBJ2-1, with 10 positions matching TRBD2. The V gene's germline CDR1 is SGHTA and CDR2 FQGNSA. This CDR3 has 16 amino acids. Trimming removed 2 bases from V and 5 bases from J; junction bases left unmatched: 6. CDR3 sequence (DNA): TGTGCCAGCAGCTTACATTCTAGCGGGGGAAACAATGAGCAGTTCTTC. This encodes CASSLHSSGGNNEQFF. Based on the CDR3 plus reference TRBV7-2 and TRBJ2-1, the full variable domain is GAGVSQSPSNKVTEKGKDVELRCDPISGHTALYWYRQSLGQGLEFLIYFQGNSAPDKSGLPSDRFSAERTGGSVSTLTIQRTQQEDSAVYLCASSLHSSGGNNEQFFGPGTRLTVL.

This chain uses TRBV7-8 with TRBJ1-2; 7 positions agree with TRBD1. With 5 bases clipped from V and 2 bases from J, the junction kept 2 bases outside the gene matches. This CDR3 has 13 amino acids. The germline V gene encodes CDR1 SGHVS and CDR2 FQNEAQ. The CDR3 DNA is TGTGCCAGCAGCGAGGACAGGAACTATGGCTACACCTTC. Translation: CASSEDRNYGYTF.

The chain is built from TRBV4-2 and TRBJ1-4; D not resolved. The CDR3 spans 18 residues. V lost 0 bases to trimming and J lost 5 bases, with 19 bases between them. Germline V gene sequence: CDR1 LGHNA, CDR2 YNFKEQ. In DNA form, the CDR3 reads TGTGCCAGCAGCCAAGATCAGGTGTCGGGCCGCCGGAATGAAAAACTGTTTTTT. It yields the protein CASSQDQVSGRRNEKLFF.

The genes are TRBV15 and TRBJ2-3; tentatively, D is TRBD2 (6 bases). The V gene lost 0 bases and the J gene lost 0 bases, with 10 bases spanning the gap. There are 16 residues in the CDR3. Germline V gives CDR1 LNHNV, CDR2 YYDKDF (reference sequence). CDR3 region: CATSRDRLGSTDTQYF. CDR3 nucleotides: TGTGCCACCAGCAGAGATCGACTAGGGAGCACAGATACGCAGTATTTT.

Only a few counts were recorded for this clone. The genes are TRBV4-2 and TRBJ2-1; TRBD2 agrees at 10 bases. V lost 3 bases to trimming and J lost 6 bases; unmatched junction nucleotides: 8. The CDR3 runs 16 residues. From germline, CDR1 is LGHNA and CDR2 YNFKEQ. The DNA of the CDR3 is TGTGCCAGCAGCCAGCTAGCGGGAGATGGCCCCAATGAGCAGTTCTTC. Translated, it gives CASSQLAGDGPNEQFF.

The rearrangement links TRBV7-9 to TRBJ1-3, with 7 bases matching TRBD1. This CDR3 comprises 16 residues. Germline V CDR1 and CDR2: SEHNR, FQNEAQ (reference sequence). The J segment lost 2 bases and the V segment lost 5 bases, leaving 9 bases of the junction unmatched. The CDR3 loop is CASSGGQLRPGNTIYF. The CDR3, as DNA: TGTGCCAGCAGCGGGGGACAGCTTCGACCTGGAAACACCATATATTTT. Full variable domain (missing parts from reference TRBV7-9 and TRBJ1-3): DTGVSQNPRHKITKRGQNVTFRCDPISEHNRLYWYRQTLGQGPEFLTYFQNEAQLEKSRLLSDRFSAERPKGSFSTLEIQRTEQGDSAMYLCASSGGQLRPGNTIYFGEGSWLTVV.